Below, 20 T cell receptor delta chains from the same sample are listed, as sequenced in a study of gamma-delta chains in newborns, infants, children (dated by TCRdb to about 2019). Sequencing used an Illumina MiSeq. Clones were re-identified by TCRdb from the public reads with CATT, and rows with the same DNA were merged. The sample has 6,000 to 6,500 delta-chain clones on record, roughly 2.5% of them singletons. Roughly 16% of the sample comes from the top ten. Sequenced sample: blood. Every receptor here comes from a child who was a newborn, infant or young child, either healthy, febrile or measles-vaccinated (not recorded which).

Turning to this clone: This sequence may be a read error, since a much larger clone differs from it by one base. This sequence joins TRDV2 and TRDJ3; a weak D match, TRDD3 (6 bases). This CDR3 region has 19 residues. Germline CDR1 GEAIGNYY, CDR2 EKD. CDR3 DNA sequence: TGTGCCTGTGGCACCTGGGGACACGCGAGCTCCTGGGACACCCGACAGATGTTTTTC. The encoded protein is CACGTWGHASSWDTRQMFF.

Only a few counts were recorded for this clone. V and J are TRDV2 and TRDJ1, with 12 bases fitting TRDD3. Germline V gives CDR1 GEAIGNYY, CDR2 EKD. The CDR3 extends over 18 amino acids. V shed 2 bases, J shed 0 bases, and the junction held 9 bases outside the gene matches. The CDR3 DNA follows: TGTGCCTGTGACAAACTTACTGGGGGATACTCGTACACCGATAAACTCATCTTT. It yields the protein CACDKLTGGYSYTDKLIF.

The rearrangement uses TRDV2 and TRDJ1, with 12 nucleotides matching TRDD3. V lost 3 bases to trimming and J lost 0 bases; unmatched junction nucleotides: 7. The CDR3 sequence is 17 residues long. Germline CDR1 GEAIGNYY, CDR2 EKD. In DNA, the CDR3 is TGTGCCTGTGACTCTTTACCTGGGGGATACGACACCGATAAACTCATCTTT. Protein: CACDSLPGGYDTDKLIF.

To note about this clone: A much larger clone sits a single nucleotide away, making a read error possible. The sample holds other DNA sequences that translate to the same CDR3. The chain carries TRDV2 and TRDJ2; TRDD3 matches 12 bases. The germline V gene encodes CDR1 GEAIGNYY and CDR2 EKD. J lost 2 bases, V lost 3 bases, and 3 bases had no gene match. The CDR3 runs to 16 residues. The CDR3 loop is CACDVLGDTLTAQLFF. The CDR3 nucleotides read TGTGCCTGTGACGTACTGGGGGATACCTTGACAGCACAACTCTTCTTT.

Comment on this clone: TCRdb's entry gives the protein of a much larger clone, which mismatches this DNA's translation at residue 10, likely from a read error; the protein reported here is translated from the DNA. This chain connects TRDV2 to TRDJ2, with 8 bases matching TRDD3. The germline V gene has CDR1 GEAIGNYY and CDR2 EKD. The V segment lost 4 bases and the J segment 1 base; nucleotides outside the gene matches: 10. The CDR3 is 17 amino acids. CDR3 nucleotide sequence: TGTGCCTGTGATCAAGTACTGGGGGGTGATTTGACAGCACAACTCTTCTTT. Translating gives CACDQVLGGDLTAQLFF.

About this clone: The sample carries other DNA sequences with the same CDR3. CDR3 in amino acids: CACDALLGDTLSSWDTRQMFF. The CDR3 nucleotides are TGTGCCTGTGACGCTTTACTGGGGGATACTCTAAGCTCCTGGGACACCCGACAGATGTTTTTC. The chain recombines TRDV2 with TRDJ3; 12 nucleotides agree with TRDD3. The CDR3 is 21 residues long. With V trimmed by 3 bases and J by 0 bases, 11 bases remained unmatched. Per the germline V gene, CDR1 is GEAIGNYY and CDR2 is EKD.

This clone is medium-sized within its sample. This sample includes further DNA sequences coding for the same CDR3. This chain connects TRDV2 to TRDJ3; 11 nucleotides agree with TRDD3. J was trimmed by 0 bases and V by 2 bases; bases with no gene match: 2. The CDR3 loop spans 18 amino acids. In germline, CDR1 is GEAIGNYY, CDR2 EKD. CDR3 in amino acids: CACDKLGDSSWDTRQMFF. CDR3 nucleotides: TGTGCCTGTGACAAACTGGGGGATAGCTCCTGGGACACCCGACAGATGTTTTTC.

In this sample, this clone is medium-sized. A single base separates this from a much larger clone, so it may be a read error. This chain joins TRDV2 and TRDJ3; the match to TRDD3 covers 8 bases. CDR3 length equals 18 residues. Germline V gene lookup returns CDR1 GEAIGNYY and CDR2 EKD. The V segment lost 0 bases and the J segment 0 bases; nucleotides outside the gene matches: 3. The CDR3 protein is CACDTWGYSSWDTRQMFF. The CDR3 region has the DNA TGTGCCTGTGACACCTGGGGATACAGCTCCTGGGACACCCGACAGATGTTTTTC.

By share, this clone counts as medium-sized. The gene calls are TRDV2 and TRDJ2, with TRDD3 matching 9 bases. V lost 3 bases and J lost 4; bases outside the gene matches: 2. The CDR3 is 14 amino acids. Germline V gene data show CDR1 as GEAIGNYY and CDR2 as EKD. The CDR3 nucleotides read TGTGCCTGTGACGTACTGGGGGAGACAGCACAACTCTTCTTT. It translates to CACDVLGETAQLFF.

This clone showed up just a few times. Its ends do not fully match the called genes, so a read error is possible. This rearrangement joins TRDV1 to TRDJ2; TRDD1 is a possible D gene (6 bases). This CDR3 has 15 residues. The germline gives CDR1 TSWWSYY, CDR2 QGS. CDR3 amino acids: CSLGEIIILTAQLFF. In DNA form, the CDR3 reads TGTTCTCTTGGGGAAATAATTATTTTGACAGCACAACTCTTCTTT.

The table lists this clone with a few counts. This chain joins TRDV2 and TRDJ2; the match to TRDD3 covers 9 bases. Germline values: CDR1 GEAIGNYY, CDR2 EKD. V lost 1 base, J lost 6 bases, and 11 bases stayed unmatched. This CDR3 spans 17 amino acids. The CDR3, as DNA: TGTGCCTGTGACACGTTAATGGGGGATAGACAGGCAGCACAACTCTTCTTT. This translates into CACDTLMGDRQAAQLFF.

As regards this clone: With a much larger clone just one base away, this may be a read error. The sample contains more than one DNA sequence encoding this CDR3. The V call is TRDV2, the J call TRDJ3; D remains ambiguous. Per the germline V gene, CDR1 is GEAIGNYY and CDR2 is EKD. The CDR3 runs to 18 residues. Between the trimmed V and J ends, which lost 0 bases and 0 bases, there was a span of 11 bases. DNA of the CDR3: TGTGCCTGTGACACCCTCCTGGTGGGCTCCTGGGACACCCGACAGATGTTTTTC. Protein sequence: CACDTLLVGSWDTRQMFF.

This clone was observed a few times. The CDR3: CACDTLLGDTVSSWDTRQMFF. The CDR3 DNA sequence: TGTGCCTGTGACACCTTACTGGGGGATACGGTAAGCTCCTGGGACACCCGACAGATGTTTTTC. The chain links TRDV2 to TRDJ3; 13 positions match TRDD3. The V gene end was trimmed by 0 bases and the J gene end by 0 bases; junction bases not matched to a gene: 7. Germline CDR1 is GEAIGNYY and CDR2 is EKD. This CDR3 region has 21 residues.

This clone is medium-sized within its sample. Other DNA sequences in this specimen translate into the identical CDR3. This sequence joins TRDV2 and TRDJ3, with TRDD3 matching 9 bases. In germline, CDR1 is GEAIGNYY, CDR2 EKD. CDR3 length equals 18 residues. The trim removed 3 bases at V and 2 bases at J, leaving 7 bases unmatched. The DNA of the CDR3 is TGTGCCTGTGACGGAGTGGGGGATAGGACCTGGGACACCCGACAGATGTTTTTC. Translated, it gives CACDGVGDRTWDTRQMFF.

A few counts support this clone. A much larger clone lies one base from this, so it may be a read error. This sample includes further DNA sequences coding for the same CDR3. V is TRDV2 and J is TRDJ3; a possible D gene is TRDD3 (5 bases). CDR1 is GEAIGNYY and CDR2 is EKD in the germline V gene. The CDR3 is made up of 16 amino acids. The CDR3 is CACDTVGSWDTRQMFF. As DNA, the CDR3 is TGTGCCTGTGACACCGTCGGATCCTGGGACACCCGGCAGATGTTTTTC.

In its sample, this clone ranks as medium-sized. Additional DNA sequences in this sample encode the identical CDR3. The chain combines TRDV2 with TRDJ1, with D possibly being TRDD3 (5 bases). Trimming took off 0 bases at V and 3 bases at J, with 19 bases between the two ends. The CDR3 is 17 residues long. The germline V gene has CDR1 GEAIGNYY and CDR2 EKD. Written as DNA, the CDR3 is TGTGCCTGTGACACCGTCGGGGAAACACCGAAGGCCGATAAACTCATCTTT. Protein sequence: CACDTVGETPKADKLIF.

This clone was counted only a few times. The protein that TCRdb holds for this DNA derives from a much larger clone and differs from the translated DNA at residue 5, which likely indicates a read error; the protein shown here is translated from the DNA. V usage is TRDV2 and J usage is TRDJ3, with D tentatively TRDD3 (6 bases). The V end was cut by 3 bases, the J end by 0 bases, with 14 bases between. CDR3 size: 18 residues. CDR1 GEAIGNYY and CDR2 EKD come from the germline V gene. Here the CDR3 reads CACDAAGYRSWDTRQMFF. In nucleotides, the CDR3 is TGTGCCTGTGACGCCGCGGGATATCGCTCCTGGGACACCCGACAGATGTTTTTC.

This clone was seen more than once but under ten times. Just one base apart from a much larger clone, this may be a read error. Additional DNA sequences in this sample encode the identical CDR3. The chain carries TRDV2 and TRDJ2, with 8 nucleotides matching TRDD3. The germline CDR1 and CDR2 sequences are GEAIGNYY and EKD. CDR3 length equals 17 residues. CDR3 loop: CACDTYWGSSLTAQLFF. The CDR3 nucleotides read TGTGCCTGTGACACATACTGGGGGTCTTCTTTGACCGCACAACTCTTCTTT.

This clone was observed a handful of times. Only one base separates this from a far larger clonotype, so it likely reflects a read error. V is TRDV2 and J is TRDJ1; 11 bases line up with TRDD3. The J gene was not available in TCRdb and was assigned here by matching the DNA to germline segments. The junction had 3 bases not matched to a gene; V was cut back by 2 bases and J by 2 bases. The CDR3 spans 15 residues. Germline assignment: CDR1 GEAIGNYY and CDR2 EKD. The CDR3 nucleotides read TGTGCCTGTGACATACTGGGGGATAGAACCGATAAACTCATCTTT. This sequence encodes CACDILGDRTDKLIF.

As for this clone: This may come from a read error, since a much larger clone is one base off. V is TRDV2 and J is TRDJ3, with TRDD3 matching over 9 bases. Germline values: CDR1 GEAIGNYY, CDR2 EKD. The CDR3 is 18 amino acids. The CDR3 region is CACDTGGYFSWGTRQMFF. As DNA, the CDR3 is TGTGCCTGTGACACTGGGGGATATTTCTCCTGGGGCACCCGACAGATGTTTTTC.